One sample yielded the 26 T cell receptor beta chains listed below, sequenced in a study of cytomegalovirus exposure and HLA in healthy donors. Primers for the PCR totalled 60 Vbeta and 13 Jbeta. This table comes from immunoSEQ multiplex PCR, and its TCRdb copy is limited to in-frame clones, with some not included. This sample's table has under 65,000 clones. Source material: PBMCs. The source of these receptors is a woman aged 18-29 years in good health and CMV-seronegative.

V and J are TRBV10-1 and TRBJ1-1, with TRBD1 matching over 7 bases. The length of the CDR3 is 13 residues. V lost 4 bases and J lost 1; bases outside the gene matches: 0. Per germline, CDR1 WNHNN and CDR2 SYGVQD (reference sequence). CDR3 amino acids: CASSGQGNTEAFF. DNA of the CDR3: TGCGCCAGCAGTGGACAGGGGAACACTGAAGCTTTCTTT.

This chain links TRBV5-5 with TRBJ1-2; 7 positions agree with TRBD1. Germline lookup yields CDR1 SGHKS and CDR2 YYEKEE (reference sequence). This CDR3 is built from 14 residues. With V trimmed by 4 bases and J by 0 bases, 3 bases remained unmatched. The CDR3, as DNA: TGTGCCAGCAGCCGGACAGGAGCTAACTATGGCTACACCTTC. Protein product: CASSRTGANYGYTF.

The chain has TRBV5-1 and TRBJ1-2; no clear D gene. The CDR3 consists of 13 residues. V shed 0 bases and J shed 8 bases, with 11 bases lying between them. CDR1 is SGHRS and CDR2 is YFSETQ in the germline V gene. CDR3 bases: TGCGCCAGCAGCTTGGAGCCTGAGTTCGGCTACACCTTC. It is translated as CASSLEPEFGYTF.

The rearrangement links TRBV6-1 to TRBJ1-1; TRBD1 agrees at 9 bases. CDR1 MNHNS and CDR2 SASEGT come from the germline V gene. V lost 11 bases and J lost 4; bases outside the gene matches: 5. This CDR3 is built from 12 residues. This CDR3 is CAVTGGSTEAFF. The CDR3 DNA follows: TGTGCCGTCACAGGGGGCAGCACTGAAGCTTTCTTT.

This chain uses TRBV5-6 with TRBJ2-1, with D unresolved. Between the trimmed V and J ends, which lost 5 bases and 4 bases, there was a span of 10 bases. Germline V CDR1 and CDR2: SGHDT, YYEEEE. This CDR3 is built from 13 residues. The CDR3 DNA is TGTGCCAGCAGTCCCGGTAATTACAATGAGCAGTTCTTC. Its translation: CASSPGNYNEQFF.

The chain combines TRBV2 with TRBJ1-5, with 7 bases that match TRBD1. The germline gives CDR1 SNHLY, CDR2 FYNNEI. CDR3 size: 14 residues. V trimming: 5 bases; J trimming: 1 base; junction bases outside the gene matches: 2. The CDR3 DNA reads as TGTGCCAGCAGTCGGGACAGAAGCAATCAGCCCCAGCATTTT. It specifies CASSRDRSNQPQHF.

CDR3 nucleotides: TGTGCCAGCAGGTTAACCAGGGTGGTTGGGGCCAACGTCCTGACTTTC. Amino acid sequence: CASRLTRVVGANVLTF. The chain joins TRBV7-9 to TRBJ2-6; a weak D match, TRBD1 (5 bases). Trimming left V 6 bases short and J 3 bases short, with 15 bases between. This CDR3 is 16 amino acids long. In germline, CDR1 is SEHNR, CDR2 FQNEAQ (reference sequence).

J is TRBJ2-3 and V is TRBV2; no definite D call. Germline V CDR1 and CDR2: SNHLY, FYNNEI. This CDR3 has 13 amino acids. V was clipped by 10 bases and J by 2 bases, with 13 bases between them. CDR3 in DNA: TGTGCCATCAGCGTTCTCCCCACAGATACGCAGTATTTT. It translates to CAISVLPTDTQYF. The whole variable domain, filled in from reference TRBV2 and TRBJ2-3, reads EPEVTQTPSHQVTQMGQEVILRCVPISNHLYFYWYRQILGQKVEFLVSFYNNEISEKSEIFDDQFSVERPDGSNFTLKIRSTKLEDSAMYFCAISVLPTDTQYFGPGTRLTVL.

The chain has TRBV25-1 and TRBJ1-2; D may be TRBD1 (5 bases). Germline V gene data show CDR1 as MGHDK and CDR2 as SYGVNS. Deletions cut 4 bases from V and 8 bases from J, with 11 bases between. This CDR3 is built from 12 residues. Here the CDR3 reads CASSASGSGYTF. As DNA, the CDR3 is TGTGCCAGCAGTGCATCAGGGTCCGGCTACACCTTC.

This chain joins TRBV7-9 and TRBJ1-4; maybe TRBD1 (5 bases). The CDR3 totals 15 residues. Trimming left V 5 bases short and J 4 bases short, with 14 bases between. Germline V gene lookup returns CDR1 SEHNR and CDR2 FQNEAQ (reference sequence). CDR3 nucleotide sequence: TGTGCCAGCAGCGCCACACAGGTGTTTAATGAAAAACTGTTTTTT. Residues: CASSATQVFNEKLFF.

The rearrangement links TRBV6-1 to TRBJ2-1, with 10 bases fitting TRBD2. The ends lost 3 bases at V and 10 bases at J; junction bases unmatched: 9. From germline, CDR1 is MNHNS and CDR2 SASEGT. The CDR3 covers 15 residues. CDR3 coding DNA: TGTGCCAGCAGTGACAGGCTAGCGGGGGCTTGGGAGCAGTTCTTC. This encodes CASSDRLAGAWEQFF.

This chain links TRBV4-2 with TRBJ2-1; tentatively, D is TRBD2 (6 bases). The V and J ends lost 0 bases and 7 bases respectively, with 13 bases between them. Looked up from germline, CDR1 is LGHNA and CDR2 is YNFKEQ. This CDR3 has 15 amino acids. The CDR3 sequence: CASSQDGLAKNEQFF. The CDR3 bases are TGTGCCAGCAGCCAAGATGGGCTAGCGAAGAATGAGCAGTTCTTC.

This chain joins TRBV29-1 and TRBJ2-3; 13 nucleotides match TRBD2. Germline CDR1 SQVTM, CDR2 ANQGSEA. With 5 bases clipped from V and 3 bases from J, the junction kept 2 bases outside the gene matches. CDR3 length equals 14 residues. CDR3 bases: TGCAGCGTTCCGGGACTAGCGGGGACAGATACGCAGTATTTT. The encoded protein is CSVPGLAGTDTQYF.

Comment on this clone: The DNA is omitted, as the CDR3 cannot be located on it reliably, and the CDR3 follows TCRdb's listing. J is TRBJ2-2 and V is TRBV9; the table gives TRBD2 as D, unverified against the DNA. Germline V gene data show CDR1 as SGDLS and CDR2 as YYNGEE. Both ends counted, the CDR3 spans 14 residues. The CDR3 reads CASSVVFGAGELFF.

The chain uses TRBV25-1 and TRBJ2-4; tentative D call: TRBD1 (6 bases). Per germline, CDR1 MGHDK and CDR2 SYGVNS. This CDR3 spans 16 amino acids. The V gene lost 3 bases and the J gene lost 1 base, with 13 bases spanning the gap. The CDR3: CASSDTEGEAKNIQYF. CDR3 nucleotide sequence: TGTGCCAGCAGTGATACTGAGGGGGAGGCCAAAAACATTCAGTACTTC.

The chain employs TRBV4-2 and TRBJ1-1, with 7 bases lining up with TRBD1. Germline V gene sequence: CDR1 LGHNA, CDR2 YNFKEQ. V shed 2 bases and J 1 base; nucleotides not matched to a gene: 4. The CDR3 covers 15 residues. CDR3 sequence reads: CASSQLGQTNTEAFF. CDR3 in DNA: TGTGCCAGCAGCCAACTGGGACAGACGAACACTGAAGCTTTCTTT.

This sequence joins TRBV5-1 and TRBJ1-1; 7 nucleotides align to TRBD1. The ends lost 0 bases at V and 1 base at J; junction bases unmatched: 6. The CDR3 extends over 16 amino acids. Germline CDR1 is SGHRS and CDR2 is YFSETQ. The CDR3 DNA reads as TGCGCCAGCAGCTTGGAGGGGGCGACAGGGAACACTGAAGCTTTCTTT. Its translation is CASSLEGATGNTEAFF.

CDR3 nucleotides: TGTGCCAGCAGCGCGGGACTAGCGGGGGATACGCAGTATTTT. Translation: CASSAGLAGDTQYF. The V gene is TRBV11-3, the J gene TRBJ2-3; 13 bases map to TRBD2. This CDR3 comprises 14 residues. J lost 6 bases, V lost 5 bases, and 2 bases had no gene match. The germline V gene encodes CDR1 SGHNT and CDR2 YENEEA.

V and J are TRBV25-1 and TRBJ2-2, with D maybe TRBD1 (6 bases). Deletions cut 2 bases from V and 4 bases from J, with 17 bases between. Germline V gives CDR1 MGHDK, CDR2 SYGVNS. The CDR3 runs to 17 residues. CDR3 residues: CASSEQFRGWGTGELFF. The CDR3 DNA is TGTGCCAGCAGTGAACAGTTCAGGGGCTGGGGCACCGGGGAGCTGTTTTTT. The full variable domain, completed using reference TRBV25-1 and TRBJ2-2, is EADIYQTPRYLVIGTGKKITLECSQTMGHDKMYWYQQDPGMELHLIHYSYGVNSTEKGDLSSESTVSRIRTEHFPLTLESARPSHTSQYLCASSEQFRGWGTGELFFGEGSRLTVL.

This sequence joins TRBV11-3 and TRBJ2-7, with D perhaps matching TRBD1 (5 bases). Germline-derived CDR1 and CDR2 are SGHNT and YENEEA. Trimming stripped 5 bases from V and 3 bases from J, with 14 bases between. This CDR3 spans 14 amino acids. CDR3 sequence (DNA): TGTGCCAGCAGCCAGGAACAGGCAGACTACGAGCAGTACTTC. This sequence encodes CASSQEQADYEQYF.

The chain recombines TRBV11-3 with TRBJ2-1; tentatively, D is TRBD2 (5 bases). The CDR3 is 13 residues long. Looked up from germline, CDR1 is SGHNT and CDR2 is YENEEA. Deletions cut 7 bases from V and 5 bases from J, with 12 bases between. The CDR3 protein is CASTRGTHNEQFF. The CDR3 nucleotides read TGTGCCAGCACCCGGGGAACCCACAATGAGCAGTTCTTC.

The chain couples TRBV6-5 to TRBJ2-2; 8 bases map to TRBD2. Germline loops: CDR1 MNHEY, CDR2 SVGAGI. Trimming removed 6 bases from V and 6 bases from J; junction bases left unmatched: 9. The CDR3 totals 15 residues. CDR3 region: CASSLQVAGPGELFF. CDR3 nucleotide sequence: TGTGCCAGCAGCCTACAGGTAGCGGGACCCGGGGAGCTGTTTTTT.

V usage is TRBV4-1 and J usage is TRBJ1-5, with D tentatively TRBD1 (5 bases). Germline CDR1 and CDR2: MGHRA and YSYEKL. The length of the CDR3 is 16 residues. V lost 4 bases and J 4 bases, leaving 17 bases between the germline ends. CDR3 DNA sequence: TGCGCCAGCAGCCCTGCCAGGGTATTGCGGAATCAGCCCCAGCATTTT. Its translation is CASSPARVLRNQPQHF.

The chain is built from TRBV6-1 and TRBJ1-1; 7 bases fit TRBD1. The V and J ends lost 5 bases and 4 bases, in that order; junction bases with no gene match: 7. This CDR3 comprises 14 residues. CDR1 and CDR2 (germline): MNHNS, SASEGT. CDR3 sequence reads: CASSSPTGVTEAFF. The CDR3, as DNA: TGTGCCAGCAGTTCCCCTACAGGGGTCACTGAAGCTTTCTTT.

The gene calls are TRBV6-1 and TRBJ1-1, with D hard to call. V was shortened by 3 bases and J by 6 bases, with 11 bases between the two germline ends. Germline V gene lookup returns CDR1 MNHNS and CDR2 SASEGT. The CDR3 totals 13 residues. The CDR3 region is CASSEVYSAEAFF. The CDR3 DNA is TGTGCCAGCAGTGAGGTTTATTCGGCTGAAGCTTTCTTT.

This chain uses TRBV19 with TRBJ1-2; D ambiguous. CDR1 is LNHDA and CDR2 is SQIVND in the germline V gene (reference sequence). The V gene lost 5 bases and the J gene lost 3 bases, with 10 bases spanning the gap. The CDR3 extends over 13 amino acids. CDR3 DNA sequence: TGTGCCAGTAGTCTCGGGGTGGACTATGGCTACACCTTC. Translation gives CASSLGVDYGYTF.